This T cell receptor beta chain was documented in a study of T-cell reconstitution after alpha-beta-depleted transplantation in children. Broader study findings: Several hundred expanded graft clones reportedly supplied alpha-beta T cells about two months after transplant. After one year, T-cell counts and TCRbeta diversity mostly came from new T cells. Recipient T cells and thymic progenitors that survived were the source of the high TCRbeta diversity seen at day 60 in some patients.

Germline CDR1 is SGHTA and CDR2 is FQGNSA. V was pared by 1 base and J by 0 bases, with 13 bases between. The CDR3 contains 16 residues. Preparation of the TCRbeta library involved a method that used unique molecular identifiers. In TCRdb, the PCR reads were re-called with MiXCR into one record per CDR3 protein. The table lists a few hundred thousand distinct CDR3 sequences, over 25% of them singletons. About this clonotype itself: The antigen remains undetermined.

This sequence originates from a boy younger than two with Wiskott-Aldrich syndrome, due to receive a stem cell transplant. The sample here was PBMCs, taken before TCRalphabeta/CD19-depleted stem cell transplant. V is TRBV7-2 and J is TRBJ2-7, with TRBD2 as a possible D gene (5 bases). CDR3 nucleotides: TGTGCCAGCAGCTTAGGGGCGGGCCTTAGCTCCTACGAGCAGTACTTC. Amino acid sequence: CASSLGAGLSSYEQYF.